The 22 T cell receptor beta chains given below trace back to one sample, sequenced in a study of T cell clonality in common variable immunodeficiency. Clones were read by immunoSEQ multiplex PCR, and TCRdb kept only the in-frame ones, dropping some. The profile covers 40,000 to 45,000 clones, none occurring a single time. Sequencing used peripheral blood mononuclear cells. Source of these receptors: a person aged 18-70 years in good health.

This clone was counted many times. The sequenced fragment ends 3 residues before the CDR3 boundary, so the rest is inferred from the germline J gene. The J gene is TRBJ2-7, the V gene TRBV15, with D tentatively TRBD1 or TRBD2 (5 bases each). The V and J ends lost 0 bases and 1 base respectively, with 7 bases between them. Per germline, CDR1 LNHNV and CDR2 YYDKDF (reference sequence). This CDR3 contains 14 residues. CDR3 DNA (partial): TGTGCCACCAGCAGAGACGAGGGGTCCTACGAG. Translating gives CATSRDEGSYE. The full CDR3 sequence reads CATSRDEGSYEQYF.

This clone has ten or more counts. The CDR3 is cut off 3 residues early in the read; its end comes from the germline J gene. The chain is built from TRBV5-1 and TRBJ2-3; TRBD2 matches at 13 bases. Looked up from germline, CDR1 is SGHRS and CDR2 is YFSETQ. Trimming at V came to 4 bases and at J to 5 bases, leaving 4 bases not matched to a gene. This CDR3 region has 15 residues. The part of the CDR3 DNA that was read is TGCGCCAGCAGCAAGGGACTAGCGGGATTAGATACG. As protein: CASSKGLAGLDT. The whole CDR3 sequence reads CASSKGLAGLDTQYF.

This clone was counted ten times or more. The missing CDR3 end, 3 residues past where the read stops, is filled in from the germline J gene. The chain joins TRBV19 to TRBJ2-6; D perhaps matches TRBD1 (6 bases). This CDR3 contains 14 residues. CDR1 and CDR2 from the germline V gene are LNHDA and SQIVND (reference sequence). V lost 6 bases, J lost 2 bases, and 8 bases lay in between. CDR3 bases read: TGTGCCAGTAGGTACAGGGCTGGGGCCAACGTC. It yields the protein CASRYRAGANV. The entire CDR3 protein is CASRYRAGANVLTF.

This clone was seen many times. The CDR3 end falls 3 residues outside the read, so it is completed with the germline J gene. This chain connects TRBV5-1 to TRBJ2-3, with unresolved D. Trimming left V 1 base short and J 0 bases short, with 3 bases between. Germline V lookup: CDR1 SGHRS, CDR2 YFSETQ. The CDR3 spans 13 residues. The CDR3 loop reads CASSLSSTDTQYF. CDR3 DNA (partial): TGCGCCAGCAGCTTGTCTAGCACAGATACG. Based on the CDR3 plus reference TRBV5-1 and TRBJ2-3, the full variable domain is KAGVTQTPRYLIKTRGQQVTLSCSPISGHRSVSWYQQTPGQGLQFLFEYFSETQRNKGNFPGRFSGRQFSNSRSEMNVSTLELGDSALYLCASSLSSTDTQYFGPGTRLTVL.

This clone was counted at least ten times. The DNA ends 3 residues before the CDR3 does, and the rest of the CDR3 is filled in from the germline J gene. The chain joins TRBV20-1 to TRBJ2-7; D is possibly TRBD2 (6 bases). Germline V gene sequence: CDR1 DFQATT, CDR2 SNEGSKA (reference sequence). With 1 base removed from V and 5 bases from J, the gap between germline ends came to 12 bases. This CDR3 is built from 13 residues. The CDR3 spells CSARARTMNEQYF. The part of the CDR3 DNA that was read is TGCAGTGCTAGAGCGAGGACTATGAACGAG.

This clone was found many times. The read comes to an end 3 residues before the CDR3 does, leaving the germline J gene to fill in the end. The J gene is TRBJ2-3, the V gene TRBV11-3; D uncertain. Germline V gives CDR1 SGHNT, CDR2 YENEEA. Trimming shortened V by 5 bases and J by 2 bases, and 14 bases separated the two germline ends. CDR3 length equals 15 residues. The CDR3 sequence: CASSPVGFLTDTQYF. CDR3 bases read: TGTGCCAGCAGCCCAGTTGGCTTCCTCACAGATACG.

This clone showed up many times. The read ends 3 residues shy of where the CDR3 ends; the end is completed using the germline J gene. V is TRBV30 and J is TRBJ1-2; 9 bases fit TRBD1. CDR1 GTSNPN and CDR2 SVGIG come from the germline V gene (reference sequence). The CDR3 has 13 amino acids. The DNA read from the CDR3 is TGTGCCTGGATCGCGGGACAGGGTTTCAGC. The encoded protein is CAWIAGQGFS. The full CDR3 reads CAWIAGQGFSYTF.

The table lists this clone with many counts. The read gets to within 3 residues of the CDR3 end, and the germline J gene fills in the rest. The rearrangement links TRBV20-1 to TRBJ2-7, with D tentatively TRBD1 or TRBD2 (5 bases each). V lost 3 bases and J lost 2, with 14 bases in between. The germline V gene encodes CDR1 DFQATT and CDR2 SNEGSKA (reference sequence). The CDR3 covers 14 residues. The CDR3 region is CSASLGREPYEQYF. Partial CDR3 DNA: TGCAGTGCTAGTTTGGGCAGGGAGCCCTACGAG.

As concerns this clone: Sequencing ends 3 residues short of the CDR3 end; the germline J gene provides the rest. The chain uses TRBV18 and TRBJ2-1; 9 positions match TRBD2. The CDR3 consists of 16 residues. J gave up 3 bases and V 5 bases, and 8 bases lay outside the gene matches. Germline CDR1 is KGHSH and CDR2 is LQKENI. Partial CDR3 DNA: TGTGCCAGCTCATCAAGACTAGCGGACCTCTACAATGAG. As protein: CASSSRLADLYNE. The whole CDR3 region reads CASSSRLADLYNEQFF.

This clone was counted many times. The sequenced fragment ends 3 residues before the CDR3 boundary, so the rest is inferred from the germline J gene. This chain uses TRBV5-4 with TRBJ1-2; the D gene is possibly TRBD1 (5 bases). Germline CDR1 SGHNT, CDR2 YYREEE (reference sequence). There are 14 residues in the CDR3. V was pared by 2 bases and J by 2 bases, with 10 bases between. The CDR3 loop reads CASSFFGGNYGYTF. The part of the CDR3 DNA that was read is TGTGCCAGCAGCTTCTTCGGGGGAAACTATGGC.

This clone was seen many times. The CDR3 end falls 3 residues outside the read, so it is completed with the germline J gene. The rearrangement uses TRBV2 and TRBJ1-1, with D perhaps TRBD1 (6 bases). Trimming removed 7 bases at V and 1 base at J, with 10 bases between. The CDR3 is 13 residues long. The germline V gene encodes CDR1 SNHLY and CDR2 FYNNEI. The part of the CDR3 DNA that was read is TGTGCCAGCACCAAGGACAGGAACACTGAA. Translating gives CASTKDRNTE. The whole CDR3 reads CASTKDRNTEAFF.

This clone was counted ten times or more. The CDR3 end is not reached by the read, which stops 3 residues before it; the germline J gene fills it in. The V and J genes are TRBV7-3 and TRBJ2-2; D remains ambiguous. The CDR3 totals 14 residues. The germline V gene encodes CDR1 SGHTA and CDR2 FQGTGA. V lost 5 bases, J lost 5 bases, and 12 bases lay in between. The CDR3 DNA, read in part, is TGTGCCAGCAGCCTTAACTTTAAGACCGGGGAG. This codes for CASSLNFKTGE. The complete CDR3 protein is CASSLNFKTGELFF.

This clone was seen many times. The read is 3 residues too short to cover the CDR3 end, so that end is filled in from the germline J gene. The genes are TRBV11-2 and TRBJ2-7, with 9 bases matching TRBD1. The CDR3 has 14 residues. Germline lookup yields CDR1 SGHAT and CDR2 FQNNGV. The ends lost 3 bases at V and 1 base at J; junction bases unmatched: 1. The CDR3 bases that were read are TGTGCCAGCAGCTTGGGGACAGGGTCCTACGAG. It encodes CASSLGTGSYE. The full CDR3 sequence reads CASSLGTGSYEQYF. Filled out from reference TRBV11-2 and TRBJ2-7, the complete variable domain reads EAGVAQSPRYKIIEKRQSVAFWCNPISGHATLYWYQQILGQGPKLLIQFQNNGVVDDSQLPKDRFSAERLKGVDSTLKIQPAKLEDSAVYLCASSLGTGSYEQYFGPGTRLTVT.

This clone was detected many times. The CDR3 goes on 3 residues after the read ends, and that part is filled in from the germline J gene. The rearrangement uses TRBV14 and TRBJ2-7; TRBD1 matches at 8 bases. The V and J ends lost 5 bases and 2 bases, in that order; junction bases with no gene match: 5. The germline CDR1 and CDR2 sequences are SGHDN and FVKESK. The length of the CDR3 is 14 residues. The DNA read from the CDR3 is TGTGCCAGCAGCTCTGGACAGGGTCCCTACGAG. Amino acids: CASSSGQGPYE. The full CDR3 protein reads CASSSGQGPYEQYF. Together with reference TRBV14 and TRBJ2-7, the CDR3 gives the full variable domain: EAGVTQFPSHSVIEKGQTVTLRCDPISGHDNLYWYRRVMGKEIKFLLHFVKESKQDESGMPNNRFLAERTGGTYSTLKVQPAELEDSGVYFCASSSGQGPYEQYFGPGTRLTVT.

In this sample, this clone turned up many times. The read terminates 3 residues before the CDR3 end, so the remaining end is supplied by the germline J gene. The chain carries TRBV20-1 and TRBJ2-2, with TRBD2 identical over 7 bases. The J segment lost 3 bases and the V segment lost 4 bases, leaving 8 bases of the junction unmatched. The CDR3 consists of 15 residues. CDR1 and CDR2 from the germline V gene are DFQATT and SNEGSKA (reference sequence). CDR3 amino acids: CSAMTPGLDTGELFF. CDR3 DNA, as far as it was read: TGCAGTGCTATGACCCCCGGACTAGACACCGGGGAG.

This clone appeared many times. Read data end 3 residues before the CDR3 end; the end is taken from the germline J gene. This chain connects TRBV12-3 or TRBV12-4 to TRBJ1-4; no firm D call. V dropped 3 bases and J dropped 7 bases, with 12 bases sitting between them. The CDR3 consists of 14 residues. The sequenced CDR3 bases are TGTGCCAGCAGTTTTTCTGAGCGGGGTGAAAAA. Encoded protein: CASSFSERGEK. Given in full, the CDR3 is CASSFSERGEKLFF.

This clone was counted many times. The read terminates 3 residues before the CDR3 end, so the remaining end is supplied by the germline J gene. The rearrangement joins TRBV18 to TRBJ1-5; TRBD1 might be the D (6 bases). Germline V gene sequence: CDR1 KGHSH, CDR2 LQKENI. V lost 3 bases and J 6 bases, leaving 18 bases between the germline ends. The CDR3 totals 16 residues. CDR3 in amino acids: CASSPRDTLSPQPQHF. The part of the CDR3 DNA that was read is TGTGCCAGCTCACCCAGGGACACCCTCAGCCCTCAGCCC. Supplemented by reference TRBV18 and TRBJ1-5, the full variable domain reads NAGVMQNPRHLVRRRGQEARLRCSPMKGHSHVYWYRQLPEEGLKFMVYLQKENIIDESGMPKERFSAEFPKEGPSILRIQQVVRGDSAAYFCASSPRDTLSPQPQHFGDGTRLSIL.

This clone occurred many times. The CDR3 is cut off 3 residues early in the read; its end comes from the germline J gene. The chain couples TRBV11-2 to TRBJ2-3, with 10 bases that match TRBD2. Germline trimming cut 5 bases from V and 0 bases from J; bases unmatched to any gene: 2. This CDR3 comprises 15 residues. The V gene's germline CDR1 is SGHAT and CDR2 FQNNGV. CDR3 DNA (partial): TGTGCCAGCAGCGTGACTAGCGGGAGCACAGATACG. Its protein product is CASSVTSGSTDT. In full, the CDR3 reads CASSVTSGSTDTQYF.

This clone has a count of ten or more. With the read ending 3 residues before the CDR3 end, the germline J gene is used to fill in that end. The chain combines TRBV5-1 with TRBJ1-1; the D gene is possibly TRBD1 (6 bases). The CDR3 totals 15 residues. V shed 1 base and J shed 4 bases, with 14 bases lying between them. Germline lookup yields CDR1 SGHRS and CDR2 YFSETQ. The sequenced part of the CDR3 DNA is TGCGCCAGCAGCTTGAATCCCAGGGGCGGCACTGAA. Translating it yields CASSLNPRGGTE. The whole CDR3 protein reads CASSLNPRGGTEAFF.

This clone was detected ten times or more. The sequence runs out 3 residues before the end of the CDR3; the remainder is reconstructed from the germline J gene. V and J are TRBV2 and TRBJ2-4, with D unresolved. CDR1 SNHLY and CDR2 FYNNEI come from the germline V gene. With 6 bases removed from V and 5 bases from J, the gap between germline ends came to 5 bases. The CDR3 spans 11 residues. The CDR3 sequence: CASSQENIQYF. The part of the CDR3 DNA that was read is TGTGCCAGCAGCCAGGAAAACATT.

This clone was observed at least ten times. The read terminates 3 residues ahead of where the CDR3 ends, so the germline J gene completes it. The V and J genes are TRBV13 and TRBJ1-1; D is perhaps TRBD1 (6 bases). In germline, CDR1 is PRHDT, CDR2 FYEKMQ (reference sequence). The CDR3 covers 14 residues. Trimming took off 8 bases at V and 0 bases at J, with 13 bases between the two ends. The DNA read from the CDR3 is TGTGCCAGCTCCGGACAGCAGATGAACACTGAA. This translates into CASSGQQMNTE. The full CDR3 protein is CASSGQQMNTEAFF.

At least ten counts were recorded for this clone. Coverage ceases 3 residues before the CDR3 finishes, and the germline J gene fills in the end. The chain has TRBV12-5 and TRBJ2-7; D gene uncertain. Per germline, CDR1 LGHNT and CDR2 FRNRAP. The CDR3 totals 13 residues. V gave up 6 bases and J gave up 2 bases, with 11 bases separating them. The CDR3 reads CASGKPPTYEQYF. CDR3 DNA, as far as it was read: TGTGCTAGTGGCAAGCCTCCCACCTACGAG.